The 25 T cell receptor beta chains reported below all come from one sample, sequenced in a study of CXCR3-negative and CXCR3-positive naive CD8 T cells. Study conclusions and caveats: Higher TRB CDR3 hydrophobicity marked CXCR3-positive naive cells relative to CXCR3-negative naive cells.

These receptors' targets are unknown. The study made its TRB cDNA libraries by 5' RACE, adding UMI labels. TCRdb reanalyzed the 5' RACE reads, giving one entry per CDR3 protein sequence and no DNA. The sample includes 84,000 or so distinct CDR3 sequences. Sequencing used naive CXCR3+ CD8+ T cells from blood. Documented subset: CD45RO-CCR7+CD27+CD95- naive CD8+ T cells expressing CXCR3 (TNR3+). These TCRs come from a human donor in good health. Some clones in this sample may be carry-over from other donors' samples.

This clonotype is labeled medium-sized based on frequency. The chain is built from TRBV4-3 and TRBJ2-7; TCRdb lists TRBD2, though no DNA is available to test this call. The CDR3 length is 16 residues. The V gene's germline CDR1 is LGHNA and CDR2 YSLEER. The CDR3 protein is CASSQERGDSSYEQYF.

The V gene is TRBV29-1, the J gene TRBJ1-6; TCRdb designates TRBD1, a call that cannot be tested without DNA. Germline V gene data show CDR1 as SQVTM and CDR2 as ANQGSEA. This CDR3 contains 13 residues. The CDR3 loop reads CRGIHRVNSPLHF.

The chain is built from TRBV29-1 and TRBJ2-2; TCRdb gives TRBD1 as the D gene, but with no DNA this cannot be confirmed. CDR1 is SQVTM, CDR2 ANQGSEA, per germline. This CDR3 contains 12 residues. The chain's CDR3 is CSAKDRAGELFF.

The chain combines TRBV3-1 with TRBJ2-5; the D call of TRBD1 rests on TCRdb alone, since no DNA is present to check it. CDR1 and CDR2 (germline): LGHDT, YNNKEL (reference sequence). The CDR3 is 15 amino acids. This CDR3 is CASSKTDRIQGTQYF.

V usage is TRBV27 and J usage is TRBJ2-7; with no DNA, the TCRdb D assignment of TRBD1 cannot be verified. Germline CDR1 MNHEY, CDR2 SMNVEV (reference sequence). The CDR3 runs to 14 residues. The CDR3 loop is CASKGGASSYEQYF.

The chain has TRBV6-2 or TRBV6-3 and TRBJ2-1; the D gene TCRdb calls, TRBD1, cannot be checked with no DNA. Germline-derived CDR1 and CDR2 are MNHEY and SVGEGT. The length of the CDR3 is 19 residues. CDR3: CASSYSKGRPGVVYNEQFF.

V is TRBV3-1 and J is TRBJ2-1; TCRdb returns TRBD2, unconfirmable since there is no DNA. Germline assignment: CDR1 LGHDT and CDR2 YNNKEL (reference sequence). The CDR3 totals 16 residues. The CDR3 region is CASSQLAGELLYEQFF.

The chain carries TRBV4-2 and TRBJ1-2. Germline assignment: CDR1 LGHNA and CDR2 YNFKEQ. The CDR3 extends over 11 amino acids. CDR3 protein: CASSSNYGYTF.

The gene calls are TRBV12-3 or TRBV12-4 and TRBJ2-7; TCRdb calls TRBD1, which cannot be checked without DNA. The CDR3 covers 14 residues. CDR3 region: CASSLGGRAYEQYF.

The J gene is TRBJ2-6, the V gene TRBV21-1; as DNA is missing, the TRBD1 call by TCRdb cannot be tested. TRBV21-1 is described as a pseudogene. The CDR3 sequence is 17 residues long. The chain's CDR3 is CASSKRTGNHGANVLTF.

This chain joins TRBV29-1 and TRBJ1-2; TCRdb names TRBD1, which stays unverified in the absence of DNA. The CDR3 sequence is 15 residues long. Germline CDR1 SQVTM, CDR2 ANQGSEA. The CDR3 loop is CSDDRSLGKGDVYTF. The entire variable domain, with the rest obtained from reference TRBV29-1 and TRBJ1-2, is as follows: SAVISQKPSRDICQRGTSLTIQCQVDSQVTMMFWYRQQPGQSLTLIATANQGSEATYESGFVIDKFPISRPNLTFSTLTVSNMSPEDSSIYLCSDDRSLGKGDVYTFGSGTRLTVV.

The V gene is TRBV7-8, the J gene TRBJ2-1. The CDR3 runs 15 residues. The germline CDR1 and CDR2 sequences are SGHVS and FQNEAQ. CDR3 region: CASSLKLAAYNEQFF. The full variable domain, in which reference TRBV7-8 and TRBJ2-1 provide the parts outside the CDR3, is GAGVSQSPRYKVAKRGQDVALRCDPISGHVSLFWYQQALGQGPEFLTYFQNEAQLDKSGLPSDRFFAERPEGSVSTLKIQRTQQEDSAVYLCASSLKLAAYNEQFFGPGTRLTVL.

The V call is TRBV6-5, the J call TRBJ2-1; TCRdb's D call of TRBD2 is untestable without DNA. Germline V CDR1 and CDR2: MNHEY, SVGAGI. The CDR3 loop spans 15 amino acids. CDR3 in amino acids: CASSYMTSGSNEQFF.

The chain uses TRBV12-3 or TRBV12-4 and TRBJ1-1; TCRdb calls TRBD1, which cannot be checked without DNA. The CDR3 is 15 amino acids. CDR3 residues: CASTTKWGGDTEAFF.

V and J are TRBV13 and TRBJ1-2. This CDR3 is built from 14 residues. Germline CDR1 and CDR2: PRHDT and FYEKMQ (reference sequence). The CDR3 sequence is CASSSQDGTYGYTF.

The rearrangement uses TRBV25-1 and TRBJ1-3. Germline V gene lookup returns CDR1 MGHDK and CDR2 SYGVNS. The CDR3 contains 18 residues. The CDR3 spells CASSEYFRDQQSGNTIYF.

V and J are TRBV15 and TRBJ2-3; the D call of TRBD1 rests on TCRdb alone, since no DNA is present to check it. CDR3 length equals 18 residues. Germline V CDR1 and CDR2: LNHNV, YYDKDF (reference sequence). CDR3 sequence reads: CATSSAGKTGWMEDTQYF.

The CDR3 sequence is CASSFDRPLHF. V usage is TRBV12-3 or TRBV12-4 and J usage is TRBJ1-6; the TCRdb call, TRBD1, lacks DNA for checking. The CDR3 is 11 amino acids.

The chain joins TRBV11-1 to TRBJ2-5; the TRBD2 assignment by TCRdb is unverifiable without DNA. There are 16 residues in the CDR3. CDR1 is SGHAT and CDR2 is FQDESV in the germline V gene (reference sequence). CDR3 region: CASSSRMDYPQETQYF.

The chain employs TRBV5-1 and TRBJ2-5; no DNA is available, so the TRBD2 call from TCRdb remains unchecked. CDR3 length: 15 residues. CDR1 SGHRS and CDR2 YFSETQ come from the germline V gene. Here the CDR3 reads CASSLGEGYQETQYF.

The chain has TRBV6-2 or TRBV6-3 and TRBJ2-7. The CDR3 has 14 amino acids. Germline CDR1 is MNHEY and CDR2 is SVGEGT. CDR3 sequence: CASLGKPLFYEQYF.

This rearrangement joins TRBV28 to TRBJ1-1; the TCRdb call, TRBD1, lacks DNA for checking. This CDR3 region has 14 residues. In germline, CDR1 is MDHEN, CDR2 SYDVKM. CDR3 amino acids: CASSLEQVNTEAFF.

The V gene is TRBV7-9, the J gene TRBJ2-2. Germline V lookup: CDR1 SEHNR, CDR2 FQNEAQ (reference sequence). The CDR3 has 15 amino acids. CDR3 sequence: CASSFFSTNTGELFF. The full variable domain, in which reference TRBV7-9 and TRBJ2-2 provide the parts outside the CDR3, is DTGVSQNPRHKITKRGQNVTFRCDPISEHNRLYWYRQTLGQGPEFLTYFQNEAQLEKSRLLSDRFSAERPKGSFSTLEIQRTEQGDSAMYLCASSFFSTNTGELFFGEGSRLTVL.

This chain joins TRBV28 and TRBJ2-5; the D call from TCRdb, TRBD2, cannot be confirmed without DNA. The CDR3 covers 14 residues. Germline V lookup: CDR1 MDHEN, CDR2 SYDVKM. The CDR3 reads CASTLAGGPETQYF.

This CDR3 is CASSYPLDRENTEAFF. This chain connects TRBV6-2 or TRBV6-3 to TRBJ1-1; with no DNA, the TCRdb D assignment of TRBD1 cannot be verified. The CDR3 runs 16 residues. The germline V gene encodes CDR1 MNHEY and CDR2 SVGEGT.